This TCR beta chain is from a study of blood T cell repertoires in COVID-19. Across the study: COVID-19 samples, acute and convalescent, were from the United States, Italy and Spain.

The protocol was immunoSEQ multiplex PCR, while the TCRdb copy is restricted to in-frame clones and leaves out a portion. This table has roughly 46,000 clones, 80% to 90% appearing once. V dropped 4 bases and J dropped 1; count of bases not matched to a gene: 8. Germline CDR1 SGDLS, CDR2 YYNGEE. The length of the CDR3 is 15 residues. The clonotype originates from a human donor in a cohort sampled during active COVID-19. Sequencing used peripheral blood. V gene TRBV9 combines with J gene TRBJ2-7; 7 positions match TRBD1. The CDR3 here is CASSPFGQDSYEQYF. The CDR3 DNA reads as TGTGCCAGCAGCCCCTTCGGACAGGATTCCTACGAGCAGTACTTC. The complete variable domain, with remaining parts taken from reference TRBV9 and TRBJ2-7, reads DSGVTQTPKHLITATGQRVTLRCSPRSGDLSVYWYQQSLDQGLQFLIQYYNGEERAKGNILERFSAQQFPDLHSELNLSSLELGDSALYFCASSPFGQDSYEQYFGPGTRLTVT.